The present T cell receptor (beta chain) was sequenced within a study of robustness of blood B and T cell sequencing (dated by TCRdb to the late 2010s). For the wider study: The study aimed to determine how much peripheral blood is needed to reliably characterize an individual's TCRbeta and IgG repertoires. Two replicate TCRbeta cDNA libraries were prepared from one shared RNA pool from a single 10 ml draw, serving as technical replicates. TCRbeta and IgG repertoires were quantified in each of the ten independently drawn blood samples. The investigation overall reported the following: TCRbeta rarefaction curves did not fully plateau, suggesting under-sequencing or many low-abundance clonotypes. Coverage of the top 10,000 TCRbeta clonotypes approached saturation when 3 or 4 tubes (30-40 ml blood) were combined. EDTA tubes required immediate fractionation, limiting use in multi-site collections. The 1,000 most abundant TCRbeta clonotypes from the pooled draws were found in every single 10 ml sample. Overlap of rare TCRbeta clonotypes did not improve with pooling tubes, implying much larger blood volumes would be needed to capture them. Of the top 10,000 TCRbeta clonotypes in one technical replicate library, nearly 95% were also found in the other technical replicate library. Evidence of cross-contamination, likely resulting from batch processing, was observed in one pair of TCRbeta libraries, and the UMI-sequence pairs shared between the two libraries were removed.

mRNA, which captures expressed receptors, was used instead of genomic DNA for quantification of TCRbeta repertoires. Without any cell sorting, leukocytes from the buffy coat were collected into Trizol, and RNA was extracted using the Direct-zol RNA MiniPrep Plus kit. EDTA blood tubes were spun right away at 4 degrees C to separate plasma, buffy coat and red blood cells. The method behind the library was PCR. Sequencing used an Illumina MiSeq. Synthesis of cDNA relied on SMARTScribe reverse transcriptase together with a 5' template-switch oligo that added a universal priming site. The template-switch oligo carried a 12-nucleotide random unique molecular identifier (UMI) that tagged each cDNA molecule. During reverse transcription, TCRbeta transcripts were targeted by chain-specific reverse primers. Leftover template-switch adapters were removed by uracil DNA glycosylase treatment, and cDNA was purified using a Qiagen MinElute kit. For the first PCR, KAPA HiFi HotStart ReadyMix was used for 20 to 25 cycles, with amplification split across four 50 ul reactions containing step-out primers. Products of the first-round PCR were gel-purified before additional amplification. Illumina Nextera adapters were attached in a second roughly 8-cycle PCR, after which libraries were purified and pooled. The UMI barcode for each TCRbeta molecule was captured by a 50-nucleotide 5' read. Per the authors' processing: The MIGEC toolkit was used to group reads by UMI into consensus reads. PEAR was used to merge forward and reverse consensus reads into final reads. Identical UMI-sequence pairs found in more than one library were treated as cross-sample contamination and removed by a custom decontamination script. V(D)J assignment and CDR3 extraction were performed with MIGMAP, a wrapper around IgBLAST. A TCR clonotype was defined by an identical V gene, J gene and CDR3 amino acid sequence; no sequencing was done for CDR1 and CDR2. TCRdb's own reprocessing of the public reads used fastp at Q25 and MiXCR and kept productive beta chains. Entries are consolidated by CDR3 protein sequence, retaining the most common genes and DNA. The V and J calls were not made by the authors but by TCRdb's processing. In all, the sample holds 1,500 to 2,000 distinct CDR3 sequences, and 55% to 75% of those were seen once. The biggest ten clones account for approximately 48% of the sample.

Concerning this clonotype: There is no known antigen for this receptor. Base qualities are missing; no much larger clone stands one base away.

Sequencing used peripheral blood. This clonotype originated in a human donor in good health.

The DNA reads TGTGCCAGCAGCTACCGACAGGGGGAAGATACGCAGTATTTT. This encodes CASSYRQGEDTQYF. Recombination linked TRBV11-2 to TRBJ2-3, with TRBD1 matching 9 junction bases. Spanning cysteine to phenylalanine, the CDR3 consists of 14 amino acids. Just the 42-base CDR3 DNA is kept, in frame starting at base 1. According to the germline V gene, CDR1 reads SGHAT and CDR2 reads FQNNGV. For this chain, trimming is 4 bases at the V end and 5 bases at the J end, and the number of junction bases without a gene match is 4.